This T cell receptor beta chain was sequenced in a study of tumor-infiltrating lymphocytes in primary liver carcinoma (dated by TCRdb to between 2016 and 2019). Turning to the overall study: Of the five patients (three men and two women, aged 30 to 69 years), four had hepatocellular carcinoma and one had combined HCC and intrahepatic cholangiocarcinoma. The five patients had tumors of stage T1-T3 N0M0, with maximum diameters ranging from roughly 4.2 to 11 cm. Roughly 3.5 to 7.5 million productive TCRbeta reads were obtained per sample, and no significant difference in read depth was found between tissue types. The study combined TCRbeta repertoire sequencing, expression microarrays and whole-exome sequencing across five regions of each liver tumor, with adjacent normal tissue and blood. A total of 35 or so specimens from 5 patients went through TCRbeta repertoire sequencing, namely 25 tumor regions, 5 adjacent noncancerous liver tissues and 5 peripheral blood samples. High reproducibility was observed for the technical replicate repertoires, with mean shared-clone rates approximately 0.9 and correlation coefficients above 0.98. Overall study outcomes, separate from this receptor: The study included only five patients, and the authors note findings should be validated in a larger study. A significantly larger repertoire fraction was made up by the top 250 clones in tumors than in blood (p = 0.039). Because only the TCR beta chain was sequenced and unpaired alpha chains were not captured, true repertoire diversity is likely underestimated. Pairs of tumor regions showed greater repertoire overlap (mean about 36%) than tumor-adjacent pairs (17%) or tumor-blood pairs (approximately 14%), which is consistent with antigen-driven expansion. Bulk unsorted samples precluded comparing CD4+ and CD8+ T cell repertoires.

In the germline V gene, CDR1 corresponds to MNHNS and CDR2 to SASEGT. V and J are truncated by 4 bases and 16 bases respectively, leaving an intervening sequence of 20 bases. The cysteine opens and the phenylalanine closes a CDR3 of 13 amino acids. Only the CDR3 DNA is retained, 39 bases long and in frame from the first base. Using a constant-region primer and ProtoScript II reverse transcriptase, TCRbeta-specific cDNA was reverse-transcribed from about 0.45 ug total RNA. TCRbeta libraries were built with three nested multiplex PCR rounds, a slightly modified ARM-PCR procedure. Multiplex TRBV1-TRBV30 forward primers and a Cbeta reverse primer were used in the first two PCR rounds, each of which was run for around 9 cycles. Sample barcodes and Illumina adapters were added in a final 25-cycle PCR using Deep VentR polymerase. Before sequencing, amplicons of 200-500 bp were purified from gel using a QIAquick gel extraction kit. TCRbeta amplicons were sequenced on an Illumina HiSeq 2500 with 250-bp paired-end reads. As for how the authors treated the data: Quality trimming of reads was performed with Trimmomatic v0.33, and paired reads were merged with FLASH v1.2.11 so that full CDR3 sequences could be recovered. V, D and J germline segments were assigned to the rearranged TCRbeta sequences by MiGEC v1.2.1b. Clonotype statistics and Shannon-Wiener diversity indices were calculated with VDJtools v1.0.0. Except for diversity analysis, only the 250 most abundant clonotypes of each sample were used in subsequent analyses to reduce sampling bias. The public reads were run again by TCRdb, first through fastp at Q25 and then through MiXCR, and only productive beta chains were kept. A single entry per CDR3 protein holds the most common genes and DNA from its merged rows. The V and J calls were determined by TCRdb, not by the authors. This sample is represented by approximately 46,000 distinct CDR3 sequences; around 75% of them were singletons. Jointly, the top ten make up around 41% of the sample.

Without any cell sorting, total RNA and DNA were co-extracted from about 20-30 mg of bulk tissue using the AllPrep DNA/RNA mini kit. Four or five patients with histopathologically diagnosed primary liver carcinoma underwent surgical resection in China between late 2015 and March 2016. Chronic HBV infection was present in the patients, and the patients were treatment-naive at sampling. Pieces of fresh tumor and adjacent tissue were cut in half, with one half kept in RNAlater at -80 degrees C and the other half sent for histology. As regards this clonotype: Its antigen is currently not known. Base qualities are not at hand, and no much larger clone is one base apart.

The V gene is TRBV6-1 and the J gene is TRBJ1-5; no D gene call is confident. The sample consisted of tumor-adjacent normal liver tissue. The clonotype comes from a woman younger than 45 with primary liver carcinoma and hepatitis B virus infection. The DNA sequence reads TGTGCCAGCAGTGGAGACCCAGCAAAGCTCCAACATTTT. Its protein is CASSGDPAKLQHF.